These T cell receptor beta chains were read from a single sample in a study of shared clonotypes between healthy human individuals. Using immunoSEQ multiplex PCR, the repertoire was profiled, and TCRdb retains in-frame clones only, with some absent. The sample holds around 2,000,000 clones, 85% to 95% seen once. Sequenced material: naive CD8+ T cells sorted from blood. Receptors originate from a man aged 18 to 29 in good health. CDR3s include the opening cysteine and the closing phenylalanine or tryptophan. The D gene is left open where the match is weak. Size values are once, few and many counts, or a class for expanded clones, and some rows have none.

d_gene: TRBD1
v_gene: TRBV28
len: 20
j_gene: TRBJ2-6
abundance: -
CDR3nt: TGTGCCAGCAGTCCCCTCCTGGGACAGGGGGCGCAAAATGGGGCCAACGTCCTGACTTTC
CDR3aa: CASSPLLGQGAQNGANVLTF

d_gene: -
v_gene: TRBV6-6
len: 14
j_gene: TRBJ2-1
abundance: -
CDR3nt: TGTGCCAGCAGTCCAAATGTTAGGGTGGATGAGCAGTTCTTC
CDR3aa: CASSPNVRVDEQFF

d_gene: TRBD1
v_gene: TRBV5-1
len: 14
j_gene: TRBJ1-1
abundance: -
CDR3nt: TGCGCCAGCAGCCAGGGACAGATGAACACTGAAGCTTTCTTT
CDR3aa: CASSQGQMNTEAFF

d_gene: -
v_gene: TRBV7-9
len: 15
j_gene: TRBJ1-1
abundance: -
CDR3nt: TGTGCCAGCAGCTTAGCGCTCGGGGCAAACACTGAAGCTTTCTTT
CDR3aa: CASSLALGANTEAFF

d_gene: -
v_gene: TRBV5-4
len: 17
j_gene: TRBJ2-1
abundance: -
CDR3nt: TGTGCCAGCAGCTTGCTGCCAGGGGGAGGAAAGAACAATGAGCAGTTCTTC
CDR3aa: CASSLLPGGGKNNEQFF

d_gene: -
v_gene: TRBV27
len: 14
j_gene: TRBJ1-5
abundance: -
CDR3nt: TGTGCCAGCAGTTTTACAGGGTCCAATCAGCCCCAGCATTTT
CDR3aa: CASSFTGSNQPQHF

d_gene: -
v_gene: TRBV4-3
len: 17
j_gene: TRBJ1-6
abundance: -
CDR3nt: TGCGCCAGCAGCCAAGATGGAACAGGCAATAGTGGTTCACCCCTCCACTTT
CDR3aa: CASSQDGTGNSGSPLHF

d_gene: -
v_gene: TRBV11-2
len: 15
j_gene: TRBJ2-7
abundance: -
CDR3nt: TGTGCCAGCAGCTTAGAGGTTAGACTAACCTACGAGCAGTACTTC
CDR3aa: CASSLEVRLTYEQYF

d_gene: TRBD1
v_gene: TRBV6-1
len: 14
j_gene: TRBJ2-7
abundance: -
CDR3nt: TGTGCCAGCAGGGACAGGGGGATCTCCTACGAGCAGTACTTC
CDR3aa: CASRDRGISYEQYF

d_gene: TRBD2
v_gene: TRBV6-5
len: 15
j_gene: TRBJ2-2
abundance: -
CDR3nt: TGTGCCAGCAGTTACTCAGCGGGAGCCCCCGGGGAGCTGTTTTTT
CDR3aa: CASSYSAGAPGELFF

d_gene: -
v_gene: TRBV9
len: 13
j_gene: TRBJ1-1
abundance: once
CDR3nt: TGTGCCAGCAGCAGTAGTTGGGGCGCCGAAGCTTTCTTT
CDR3aa: CASSSSWGAEAFF

d_gene: -
v_gene: TRBV27
len: 13
j_gene: TRBJ1-6
abundance: -
CDR3nt: TGTGCCAGCAGTTTAGGTCCCAATTCACCCCTCCACTTT
CDR3aa: CASSLGPNSPLHF

d_gene: TRBD2
v_gene: TRBV7-7
len: 13
j_gene: TRBJ2-2
abundance: -
CDR3nt: TGTGCTAGCAGCTTAGCGGGCACCGGGGAGCTGTTTTTT
CDR3aa: CASSLAGTGELFF

d_gene: TRBD1
v_gene: TRBV4-1
len: 15
j_gene: TRBJ2-4
abundance: -
CDR3nt: TGCGCCAGCAGCCAAGAGGACAGGGGTCAAAACATTCAGTACTTC
CDR3aa: CASSQEDRGQNIQYF

d_gene: TRBD2
v_gene: TRBV7-3
len: 15
j_gene: TRBJ2-3
abundance: once
CDR3nt: TGTGCCAGCAGCGCCACTAGCGGGGGGGCAGATACGCAGTATTTT
CDR3aa: CASSATSGGADTQYF

d_gene: -
v_gene: TRBV7-9
len: 15
j_gene: TRBJ2-1
abundance: -
CDR3nt: TGTGCCAGCAGCTTAGAGGAGGTTCTCTACAATGAGCAGTTCTTC
CDR3aa: CASSLEEVLYNEQFF

d_gene: -
v_gene: TRBV29-1
len: 14
j_gene: TRBJ2-7
abundance: -
CDR3nt: TGCAGCGTTGTCCCCCAGGGACTTACCTACGAGCAGTACTTC
CDR3aa: CSVVPQGLTYEQYF